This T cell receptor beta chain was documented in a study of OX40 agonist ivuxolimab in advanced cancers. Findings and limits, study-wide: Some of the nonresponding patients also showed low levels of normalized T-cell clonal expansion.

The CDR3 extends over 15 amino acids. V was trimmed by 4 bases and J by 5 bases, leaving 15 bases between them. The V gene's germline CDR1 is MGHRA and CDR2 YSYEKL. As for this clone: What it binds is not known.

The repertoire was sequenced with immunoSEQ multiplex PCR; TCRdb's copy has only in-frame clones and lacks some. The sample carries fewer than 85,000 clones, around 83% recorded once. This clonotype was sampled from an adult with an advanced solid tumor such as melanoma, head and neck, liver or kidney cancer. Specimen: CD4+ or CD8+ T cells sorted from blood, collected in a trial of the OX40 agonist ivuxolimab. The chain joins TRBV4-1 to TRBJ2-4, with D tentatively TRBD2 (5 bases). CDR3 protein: CASSPIAGQQNIQYF. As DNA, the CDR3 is TGCGCCAGCAGCCCGATCGCGGGTCAGCAAAACATTCAGTACTTC.